This T cell receptor beta chain was identified in a study of blood T cells in healthy people across ages. Turning to the study itself: Every two T cells gave about one barcoded beta molecule via template switching. Broader study findings: A greater number of naive CD4+ cells and higher diversity distinguished long-lived donors from aged donors.

A sample-barcoded 5' primer and a J-beta primer mix were used in a second PCR of roughly 6 to 11 cycles. Every cDNA molecule bore a tag from a template-switch adaptor containing 12 random nucleotides. TCRdb reprocessed the 5' RACE reads with MiXCR, giving one entry per CDR3 protein. The repertoire consists of some 1.8 million distinct CDR3 sequences, with around 40% occurring once and the leading ten covering 23%. Regarding this clonotype: The antigen remains undetermined.

The V segment lost 3 bases and the J segment 2 bases; nucleotides outside the gene matches: 5. The germline V gene encodes CDR1 SQVTM and CDR2 ANQGSEA. CDR3 size: 15 residues. The chain combines TRBV29-1 with TRBJ2-3; 10 bases map to TRBD2. The receptor was derived from a human donor in good health. The sequencing input was blood. The CDR3 loop is CSVEIAGGYTDTQYF. CDR3 coding DNA: TGCAGCGTTGAGATAGCGGGGGGCTACACAGATACGCAGTATTTT.